This is a list of T cell receptor beta chains from one sample in a study of tumor-infiltrating lymphocytes in localized non-small cell lung cancer. Assay used: immunoSEQ multiplex PCR; TCRdb lists only in-frame clones, some missing. Of 10,000 or so clones in the sample, 70% to 85% were seen once. Sequencing used uninvolved lung tissue not adjacent to the tumor. Source of these receptors: a human donor with non-small cell lung cancer. CDR3s include the opening cysteine and the closing phenylalanine or tryptophan. D genes are given only for firm matches.

TRBJ2-7	NA	TRBV6-5	CASSYSQAGYEQYF
TRBJ2-2	NA	TRBV6-4	CASSDGRGTGELFF
TRBJ2-2	TRBD1	TRBV13	CASSFRQGAGGELFF
TRBJ2-6	NA	TRBV7-9	CASSLNRAGANVLTF
TRBJ2-7	TRBD2	TRBV28	CASSLGLAGVGTPYEQYF
TRBJ2-5	TRBD2	TRBV6-5	CASSYSGLAGGETQYF
TRBJ2-3	TRBD1	TRBV19	CASSIAAPGQGADTQYF
TRBJ2-2	TRBD1	TRBV10-3	CAITQGVDTGELFF
TRBJ2-7	TRBD2	TRBV4-1	CASSQPGWSSGDYEQYF
TRBJ2-3	NA	TRBV15	CATSSSRDTDTQYF
TRBJ2-3	NA	TRBV5-1	CASSVQGRGGTDTQYF
TRBJ1-1	NA	TRBV5-6	CASSWDKMNTEAFF
TRBJ1-2	TRBD1	TRBV13	CASSLTGKGYTF
TRBJ1-6	NA	TRBV10-3	CAISVTAVQGSSPLHF
TRBJ1-2	NA	TRBV10-3	CAISESRQTSGGYTF
TRBJ2-1	NA	TRBV6-4	CASSDSFGGEQFF
TRBJ2-7	TRBD2	TRBV25-1	CASSELGGTSYEQYF
TRBJ2-3	TRBD1	TRBV6-1	CASRTGGSTDTQYF
TRBJ2-1	TRBD2	TRBV28	CACGRRENEQFF
TRBJ1-5	TRBD1	TRBV6-5	CASSGDRGLLQPQHF
TRBJ2-3	NA	TRBV4-1	CASSQREDTQYF
TRBJ1-1	NA	TRBV19	CASTSLKTRAEAFF
TRBJ2-3	NA	TRBV11-3	CASSLRADTQYF
TRBJ2-7	NA	TRBV14	CARAVTYSYEQYF
TRBJ1-1	NA	TRBV6-1	CASSEKGSGTFF
TRBJ1-1	NA	TRBV29-1	CSVERGQNTEAFF
TRBJ1-2	NA	TRBV5-6	CASSSPGGGEGGYTF
TRBJ2-1	TRBD2	TRBV19	CASSLLAGSYNEQFF
TRBJ2-7	TRBD2	TRBV18	CASSPGSGRETYEQYF
TRBJ2-7	NA	TRBV7-2	CASSSNSYEQYF
TRBJ2-3	NA	TRBV29-1	CSVEDDFRTAQYF
TRBJ2-7	NA	TRBV15	CATSRRRERGEQYF
TRBJ2-3	NA	TRBV5-4	CASSSLDADTQYF
TRBJ1-1	NA	TRBV2	CASSEGERWMMNTEAFF
TRBJ2-3	TRBD2	TRBV27	CASSLFLAGTDTQYF
TRBJ2-5	TRBD2	TRBV7-2	CASSPPSGETQYF
TRBJ2-1	NA	TRBV28	CASTALDSYNEQFF
TRBJ2-2	NA	TRBV2	CASSSLYGELFF
TRBJ2-5	TRBD1	TRBV9	CASSVAGGAWETQYF
TRBJ2-7	NA	TRBV5-6	CASSFIGIYEQYF
TRBJ1-6	NA	TRBV7-2	CASSLDVGSGSPLHF
TRBJ2-1	NA	TRBV15	CATSRDAEPGIEQFF
TRBJ2-7	NA	TRBV19	CASSSQAASYEQYF
TRBJ2-7	NA	TRBV11-1	CASSLVGGIDEQYF
TRBJ2-5	NA	TRBV7-2	CASSLVEGTQYF
TRBJ2-7	NA	TRBV27	CATRRVGAYEQYF
TRBJ2-1	TRBD2	TRBV19	CASSIRAGGYNEQFF
TRBJ1-2	NA	TRBV6-5	CASTSDGYTF
TRBJ2-3	TRBD2	TRBV2	CASSPESGAHPDTQYF
TRBJ2-6	NA	TRBV9	CASSAGHSGANVLTF
TRBJ1-5	NA	TRBV7-2	CASSLVAGVSQPQHF
TRBJ2-7	NA	TRBV10-3	CASRLIGGVYEQYF
TRBJ2-3	TRBD1	TRBV7-2	CASSSDREATQYF
TRBJ1-2	TRBD1	TRBV5-4	CASSLTGQGAGGYTF